Given below is one T cell receptor (beta chain) in context. The record originates from a study of blood T cell repertoires in COVID-19. Study background: Both acute and convalescent COVID-19 samples were obtained from the United States, Italy and Spain. T cells, B-cell-depleted T cells, or PBMCs provided the cDNA or gDNA that served as material.

Original processing notes: Amplification of reference gene primers was used by the study to estimate nucleated cell counts. Repertoires were generated with immunoSEQ multiplex PCR, while TCRdb's copy carries only in-frame clones and drops some. D and trimming come from the DNA, and the V and J calls and clone size come from that table. The sample contains approximately 240,000 clones, 82% of which appear only once. The germline V gene encodes CDR1 MNHEY and CDR2 SVGAGI. V lost 4 bases to trimming and J lost 8 bases; unmatched junction nucleotides: 8. This CDR3 has 14 amino acids. What was sequenced was peripheral blood. The chain recombines TRBV6-5 with TRBJ2-1; 7 nucleotides align to TRBD1. The origin of this receptor is a woman of 80 years or more with active or convalescent COVID-19. CDR3 sequence reads: CASSLERDSYEQFF. As DNA, the CDR3 is TGTGCCAGCAGTTTGGAACGGGACAGCTATGAGCAGTTCTTC.